Given below is one T cell receptor (beta chain) in context. Antigen unknown. The time point: pre-treatment sample, taken before nivolumab and TIL therapy. The data were obtained in a study of TIL therapy for anti-PD-1-resistant metastatic lung cancer. Study information: Tumors were harvested before any PD-1/PD-L1 blockade. Study-wide findings and caveats: TIL clonotype persistence in blood showed no apparent association with response. Treatment-naive, never-smoker and oncogene-addicted patients were overrepresented in this highly selected cohort.

This CDR3 comprises 14 residues. The V gene's germline CDR1 is LNHDA and CDR2 SQIVND (reference sequence). Trimming left V 10 bases short and J 1 base short, with 16 bases between. Sequencing used immunoSEQ v3. Libraries were sequenced to about 2 million read pairs (survey) or roughly 4.5-6.5 million (deep). The data were produced by immunoSEQ multiplex PCR, yet TCRdb's version contains in-frame clones alone and is incomplete. Of tens of thousands of clones listed, roughly 69% are singletons. This specimen consisted of blood, obtained at baseline. The chain employs TRBV19 and TRBJ1-1; no clear D gene. The receptor comes from a person aged 25-85 years with non-small cell lung cancer. As DNA, the CDR3 is TGTGCCACGCGGGGTTATCCGAAGAACACTGAAGCTTTCTTT. Translating gives CATRGYPKNTEAFF.